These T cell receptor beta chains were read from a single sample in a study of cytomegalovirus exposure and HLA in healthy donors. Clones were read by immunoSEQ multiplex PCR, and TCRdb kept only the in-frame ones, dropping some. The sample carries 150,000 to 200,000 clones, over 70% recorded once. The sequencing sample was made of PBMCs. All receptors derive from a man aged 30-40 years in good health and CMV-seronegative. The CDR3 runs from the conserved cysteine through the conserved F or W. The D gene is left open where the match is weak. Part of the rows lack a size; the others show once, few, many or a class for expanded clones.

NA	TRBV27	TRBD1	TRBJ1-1	TGTGCCAGCAGTCAGGGGACAGCCGAAGCTTTCTTT	CASSQGTAEAFF
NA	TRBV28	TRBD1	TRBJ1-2	TGTGCCAGCAGCTACTTGGACAGGGGAGTTGGCTACACCTTC	CASSYLDRGVGYTF
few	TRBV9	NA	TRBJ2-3	TGTGCCAGCAGCGTTATTAGCACAGATACGCAGTATTTT	CASSVISTDTQYF
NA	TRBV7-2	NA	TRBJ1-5	TGTGCCAGCAGTACAGGGTATCAGCCCCAGCATTTT	CASSTGYQPQHF
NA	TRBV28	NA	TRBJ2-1	TGTGCCAGCATGTGGGCCAATGAGCAGTTCTTC	CASMWANEQFF
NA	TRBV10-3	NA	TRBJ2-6	TGTGCCATCAGTAGGGGGACTGGGGCCAACGTCCTGACTTTC	CAISRGTGANVLTF
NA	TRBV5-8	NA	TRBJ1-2	TGTGCCAGCAGCCTGAGGAACTATGGCTACACCTTC	CASSLRNYGYTF
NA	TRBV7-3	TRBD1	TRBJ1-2	TGTGCCAGCAGCCAGCGACAGGGAGGAGGCTACACCTTC	CASSQRQGGGYTF
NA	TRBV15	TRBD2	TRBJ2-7	TGTGCCACCAGCAGCGGGACTAGCGGGATGTACGAGCAGTACTTC	CATSSGTSGMYEQYF
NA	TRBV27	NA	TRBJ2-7	TGTGCCAGCAGTTTATACCCCGGGCAGGGCGCCGAGCAGTACTTC	CASSLYPGQGAEQYF
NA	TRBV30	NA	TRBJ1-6	TGTGCCTGGAGCCTTCTTCAGGGAAGTTCACCCCTCCACTTT	CAWSLLQGSSPLHF
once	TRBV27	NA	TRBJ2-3	TGTGCCAGCAGTTTATCAAGCGCAGATACGCAGTATTTT	CASSLSSADTQYF
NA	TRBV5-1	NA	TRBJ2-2	TGCGCCAGCTTATATTCCGGGGAGCTGTTTTTT	CASLYSGELFF
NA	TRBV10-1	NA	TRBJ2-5	TGCGCCAGCAGTGGGCGACAGGTGGACCAAGAGCAGTACTTC	CASSGRQVDQEQYF
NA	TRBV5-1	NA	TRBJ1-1	TGCGCCAGCAGCTTACAGGGAGAAGCTTTCTTT	CASSLQGEAFF
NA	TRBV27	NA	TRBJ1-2	TGTGCCAGCAGTTTTAATTGGCCCTTCATTCGAAACTATGGCTACACCTTC	CASSFNWPFIRNYGYTF
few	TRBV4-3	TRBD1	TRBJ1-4	TGCGCCAGCAGCCAAGAAGATGACAGGGTAATTGAAAAACTGTTTTTT	CASSQEDDRVIEKLFF
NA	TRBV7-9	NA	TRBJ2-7	TGTTCCAGCAGCCCCGGAGTTTGGGGTCGGGGCTACGAGCAGTACTTC	CSSSPGVWGRGYEQYF
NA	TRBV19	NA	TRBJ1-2	TGTGCCAGTAAGGGGGAAGGAGGAGCCACCTATGGCTACACCTTC	CASKGEGGATYGYTF
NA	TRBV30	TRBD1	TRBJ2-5	TGTGCCTGGAAACATACAGGGGGCCGGGAGACCCAGTACTTC	CAWKHTGGRETQYF
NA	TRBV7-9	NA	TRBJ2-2	TGTGCCAGCAGCTCGTCCGGGGGGCACCACACCGGGGAGCTGTTTTTT	CASSSSGGHHTGELFF
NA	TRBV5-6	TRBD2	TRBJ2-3	TGTGCCAGCAGCTCCCCCGGGACTAGCGGGGTAGATACGCAGTATTTT	CASSSPGTSGVDTQYF
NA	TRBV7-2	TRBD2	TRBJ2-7	TGTGCCAGCAGCCTCCCGGGACTATCCTTCTACGAGCAGTACTTC	CASSLPGLSFYEQYF
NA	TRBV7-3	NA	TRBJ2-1	TGTGCCAGCAGCGCCGGTTCGGGGATAGCAAATGAGCAGTTCTTC	CASSAGSGIANEQFF
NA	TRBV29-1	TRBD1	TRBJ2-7	TGCAGCGTTGAGGGACAGGGCTTCGAGCAGTACTTC	CSVEGQGFEQYF
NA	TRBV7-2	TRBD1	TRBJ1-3	TGTGCCAGCAGCTCGGACAGGGTATCTGGAAACACCATATATTTT	CASSSDRVSGNTIYF
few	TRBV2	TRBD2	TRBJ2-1	TGTGCCAGCCAGCGGGAGGGGGATGAGCAGTTCTTC	CASQREGDEQFF
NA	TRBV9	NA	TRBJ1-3	TGTGCCAGCAGCCCCGCAGGGGTCGGAAACACCATATATTTT	CASSPAGVGNTIYF
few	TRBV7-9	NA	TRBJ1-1	TGTGCCAGCAGCTTTTCGGAGGCTGAAGCTTTCTTT	CASSFSEAEAFF
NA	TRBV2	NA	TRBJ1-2	TGTGCCAGCAGTGAAGGGCATGGCTACACCTTC	CASSEGHGYTF
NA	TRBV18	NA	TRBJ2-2	TGTGCCAGCTCCACCCCAGAGGTCGGGGAGCTGTTTTTT	CASSTPEVGELFF
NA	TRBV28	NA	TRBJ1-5	TGTGCCAGCAGTCCCCGTGGACAAGGGGTCAATCAGCCCCAGCATTTT	CASSPRGQGVNQPQHF
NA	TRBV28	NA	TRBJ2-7	TGTGCCAGCAGTTTGTCTCTCGAGCAGTACTTC	CASSLSLEQYF
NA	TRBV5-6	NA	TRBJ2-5	TGTGCCAGCAGCTGGGGCTTGGGTGGAGAGACCCAGTACTTC	CASSWGLGGETQYF
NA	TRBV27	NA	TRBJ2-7	TGTGCCAGTCAAATCAACAGGGGCGGAGGGGGGGAGCAGTACTTC	CASQINRGGGGEQYF
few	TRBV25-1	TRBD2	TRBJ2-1	TGTGCCAGCAGTGGCCCCCCTTATGGCGGGAGGGCCGATGAGCAGTTCTTC	CASSGPPYGGRADEQFF
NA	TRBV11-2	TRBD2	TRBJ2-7	TGTGCCAGCAGCACCGGGACTAGCGGGGGGCCCCACGAGCAGTACTTC	CASSTGTSGGPHEQYF
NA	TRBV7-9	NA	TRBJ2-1	TGTGCCAGCAGCCCTAGGGAGAGATACAATGAGCAGTTCTTC	CASSPRERYNEQFF
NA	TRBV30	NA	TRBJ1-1	TGTGCCTGGAGACGTAGGGGAGGCGGCACTGAAGCTTTCTTT	CAWRRRGGGTEAFF
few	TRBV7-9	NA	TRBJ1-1	TGTGCCAGCAGCTTAGGGAACCCGGGGACTGAAGCTTTCTTT	CASSLGNPGTEAFF
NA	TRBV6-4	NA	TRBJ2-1	TGTGCCAGCAGTGACTCGACTGGCGGGAATTACAATGAGCAGTTCTTC	CASSDSTGGNYNEQFF
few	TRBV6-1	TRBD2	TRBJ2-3	TGTGCCAGCAGTGAAGTCCGCGGGGGGGGCACAGATACGCAGTATTTT	CASSEVRGGGTDTQYF